This entry lists 2 T cell receptor beta chains sequenced from one sample in a study of T cell repertoires in cytomegalovirus infection. MiXCR, applied by TCRdb to the reads, yields one record per CDR3 protein. The sample carries about 230,000 distinct CDR3 sequences, about 20% recorded once. The sample was CD8+ T cells from PBMCs. The origin of the receptors is a human donor in good health (CMV status not recorded). Some clones in this sample may be carry-over from other donors' samples.

The rearrangement uses TRBV6-2 or TRBV6-3 and TRBJ2-5, with TRBD2 matching 13 bases. The CDR3 contains 17 residues. Germline values: CDR1 MNHEY, CDR2 SVGEGT. Trimming at V came to 6 bases and at J to 2 bases, leaving 9 bases not matched to a gene. CDR3 sequence (DNA): TGTGCCAGCAGCCCCGGGACTAGCGGGATCAGTCAAGAGACCCAGTACTTC. Translated: CASSPGTSGISQETQYF.

This clonotype was seen more than once but under ten times. The chain links TRBV7-6 to TRBJ2-5; D remains unclear. The germline V gene encodes CDR1 SGHVS and CDR2 FNYEAQ. Trimming took off 1 base at V and 5 bases at J, with 8 bases between the two ends. The CDR3 spans 13 residues. CDR3 coding DNA: TGTGCCAGCAGCTTAGGATTTGGGGAGACCCAGTACTTC. Residues: CASSLGFGETQYF.